Sequencing of this TCR beta chain was carried out in a study of blood T cell repertoires in COVID-19. Study context: Italy, Spain and the United States were the sources of the convalescent and acute COVID-19 samples. Nucleic acid was either cDNA or gDNA, and it came from T cells, B-cell-depleted T cells, or PBMCs.

The authors' processing: The assay estimated nucleated cells by amplifying reference gene primers. The assay was immunoSEQ multiplex PCR, and TCRdb's table has in-frame clones only and misses some. V and J calls plus clone size are reproduced from that table; the DNA served to infer D and trimming. Counted here are about 180,000 clones, 60% to 80% occurring once; the ten biggest clones make up 26%. The V gene's germline CDR1 is MDHEN and CDR2 SYDVKM. The CDR3 contains 17 residues. V lost 0 bases, J lost 3 bases, and 6 bases stayed unmatched. In its sample, this clone was seen a few times. This receptor was taken from a woman between 65 and 79 years old with acute or convalescent COVID-19. The specimen was peripheral blood. The chain has TRBV28 and TRBJ1-5, with 9 positions matching TRBD1. The CDR3 bases are TGTGCCAGCAGTTTATGGGGTACAGGGGGCCTCAATCAGCCCCAGCATTTT. Translating gives CASSLWGTGGLNQPQHF.